This passage covers 27 T cell receptor beta chains from one sample sequenced in a study of T cell responses to AZD1222 COVID-19 vaccine. The method was immunoSEQ multiplex PCR; TCRdb's version includes in-frame clones alone and lacks a portion of them. The sample includes 150,000 to 200,000 clones, about 90% of them seen just once. This specimen consisted of peripheral blood, obtained on day 0 of MenACWY control vaccination. These receptors were taken from an adult in good health.

This chain connects TRBV19 to TRBJ1-6; 9 bases are a match to TRBD1. The junction had 9 bases not matched to a gene; V was cut back by 3 bases and J by 12 bases. The CDR3 is made up of 15 amino acids. The germline V gene encodes CDR1 LNHDA and CDR2 SQIVND (reference sequence). The CDR3 DNA reads as TGTGCCAGTAGTATCGTTCGGACAGGGGAAGGACCCCTCCACTTT. This codes for CASSIVRTGEGPLHF.

The chain recombines TRBV6-2 or TRBV6-3 with TRBJ1-1; D ambiguous. V gave up 2 bases and J gave up 3 bases, with 13 bases separating them. Per germline, CDR1 MNHEY and CDR2 SVGEGT. The CDR3 spans 15 residues. CDR3 DNA: TGTGCCAGCAGTTACAACGGTCCGTCTCACACTGAAGCTTTCTTT. Residues: CASSYNGPSHTEAFF.

CDR3 coding DNA: TGTGCCAGCAGCCGCAGGGTAACCTACGAGCAGTACTTC. Translating it yields CASSRRVTYEQYF. The gene calls are TRBV7-8 and TRBJ2-7; D perhaps matches TRBD1 (5 bases). V gave up 5 bases and J gave up 2 bases, with 10 bases separating them. This CDR3 has 13 amino acids. Per the germline V gene, CDR1 is SGHVS and CDR2 is FQNEAQ.

The rearrangement links TRBV7-8 to TRBJ2-7; D perhaps matches TRBD2 (5 bases). Germline V gives CDR1 SGHVS, CDR2 FQNEAQ. Trimming took 4 bases from V and 0 from J, leaving 7 bases between them. The CDR3 runs 13 residues. The CDR3 nucleotides read TGTGCCAGCAGCTCGGGGATCTCCTACGAGCAGTACTTC. Translated: CASSSGISYEQYF. The full variable domain, completed using reference TRBV7-8 and TRBJ2-7, is GAGVSQSPRYKVAKRGQDVALRCDPISGHVSLFWYQQALGQGPEFLTYFQNEAQLDKSGLPSDRFFAERPEGSVSTLKIQRTQQEDSAVYLCASSSGISYEQYFGPGTRLTVT.

The chain couples TRBV7-8 to TRBJ1-5; D call uncertain. CDR1 is SGHVS, CDR2 FQNEAQ, per germline. Trimming removed 5 bases at V and 0 bases at J, with 14 bases between. The CDR3 extends over 16 amino acids. DNA of the CDR3: TGTGCCAGCAGCGCCGAGGGTACTATTAGCAATCAGCCCCAGCATTTT. Protein: CASSAEGTISNQPQHF.

The rearrangement joins TRBV5-5 to TRBJ2-7; 8 bases match TRBD2. The CDR3 has 13 amino acids. Trimming at V came to 4 bases and at J to 4 bases, leaving 4 bases not matched to a gene. Germline V gene data show CDR1 as SGHKS and CDR2 as YYEKEE (reference sequence). CDR3 coding DNA: TGTGCCAGCAGCCCCCAGCGGGAGTACGAGCAGTACTTC. This sequence encodes CASSPQREYEQYF.

V gene TRBV5-1 combines with J gene TRBJ2-5; D is ambiguous. This CDR3 has 13 amino acids. V was shortened by 4 bases and J by 2 bases, with 9 bases between the two germline ends. Per the germline V gene, CDR1 is SGHRS and CDR2 is YFSETQ. The DNA for the CDR3 is TGCGCCAGCAGCCTGACCCCTCAAGAGACCCAGTACTTC. It yields the protein CASSLTPQETQYF.

V and J are TRBV28 and TRBJ2-7; TRBD1 might be the D (6 bases). The CDR3 loop spans 13 amino acids. Germline CDR1 and CDR2: MDHEN and SYDVKM. Trimming pared 8 bases from V and 3 bases from J, leaving 14 bases between. The chain's CDR3 is CASLGEGGYEQYF. The CDR3 nucleotides are TGTGCCAGCCTAGGGGAAGGGGGCTACGAGCAGTACTTC. The full variable domain, with the rest looked up from reference TRBV28 and TRBJ2-7, is DVKVTQSSRYLVKRTGEKVFLECVQDMDHENMFWYRQDPGLGLRLIYFSYDVKMKEKGDIPEGYSVSREKKERFSLILESASTNQTSMYLCASLGEGGYEQYFGPGTRLTVT.

This clone was seen only a few times. The chain employs TRBV28 and TRBJ1-4; D is possibly TRBD1 (5 bases). This CDR3 contains 15 residues. V was shortened by 7 bases and J by 3 bases, with 15 bases between the two germline ends. CDR1 MDHEN and CDR2 SYDVKM come from the germline V gene. CDR3 sequence (DNA): TGTGCCAGCAAGTCCCATGGGGGAGCTAATGAAAAACTGTTTTTT. Encoded protein: CASKSHGGANEKLFF.

The chain carries TRBV30 and TRBJ2-3; 8 bases fit TRBD2. The CDR3 consists of 14 residues. V lost 8 bases, J lost 6 bases, and 13 bases stayed unmatched. CDR1 and CDR2 from the germline V gene are GTSNPN and SVGIG (reference sequence). The DNA of the CDR3 is TGTGCCGGAACTGCCGGGACTAGAGCGGATACGCAGTATTTT. Amino acids: CAGTAGTRADTQYF.

The chain combines TRBV25-1 with TRBJ1-4; the match to TRBD1 covers 7 bases. This CDR3 is 14 amino acids long. The junction had 6 bases not matched to a gene; V was cut back by 6 bases and J by 5 bases. CDR1 is MGHDK and CDR2 is SYGVNS in the germline V gene. CDR3 region: CASSRTGSNEKLFF. DNA for the CDR3: TGTGCCAGCAGCAGGACAGGCTCCAATGAAAAACTGTTTTTT. The whole variable domain, filled in from reference TRBV25-1 and TRBJ1-4, reads EADIYQTPRYLVIGTGKKITLECSQTMGHDKMYWYQQDPGMELHLIHYSYGVNSTEKGDLSSESTVSRIRTEHFPLTLESARPSHTSQYLCASSRTGSNEKLFFGSGTQLSVL.

This clone has only a few counts. The J gene is TRBJ1-5, the V gene TRBV30; 12 nucleotides match TRBD1. The CDR3 contains 17 residues. With V trimmed by 0 bases and J by 5 bases, 8 bases remained unmatched. Germline CDR1 reads GTSNPN; CDR2 reads SVGIG (reference sequence). The CDR3 region is CAWSVGRGQGAYQPQHF. The CDR3, as DNA: TGTGCCTGGAGTGTCGGTCGGGGACAGGGGGCATATCAGCCCCAGCATTTT.

CDR3 residues: CASSQFLSAAGTDTQYF. DNA of the CDR3: TGTGCCAGCAGCCAATTCCTGTCGGCCGCCGGCACAGATACGCAGTATTTT. The chain has TRBV14 and TRBJ2-3; D gene unclear. The CDR3 is 17 amino acids. Germline CDR1 SGHDN, CDR2 FVKESK. With 2 bases removed from V and 1 base from J, the gap between germline ends came to 16 bases.

This chain links TRBV28 with TRBJ2-3; 7 positions match TRBD2. The CDR3 has 14 residues. The germline V gene has CDR1 MDHEN and CDR2 SYDVKM. V dropped 8 bases and J dropped 2; count of bases not matched to a gene: 7. CDR3 coding DNA: TGTGCCAGCGTAGTCGGGGGGACCACAGATACGCAGTATTTT. Protein product: CASVVGGTTDTQYF. Full variable domain (missing parts from reference TRBV28 and TRBJ2-3): DVKVTQSSRYLVKRTGEKVFLECVQDMDHENMFWYRQDPGLGLRLIYFSYDVKMKEKGDIPEGYSVSREKKERFSLILESASTNQTSMYLCASVVGGTTDTQYFGPGTRLTVL.

The chain has TRBV29-1 and TRBJ2-7; 10 bases are shared with TRBD2. From germline, CDR1 is SQVTM and CDR2 ANQGSEA. The CDR3 covers 13 residues. The ends lost 1 base at V and 6 bases at J; junction bases unmatched: 3. CDR3 loop: CSVEVAGGFEQYF. The CDR3 DNA reads TGCAGCGTTGAAGTAGCGGGGGGCTTCGAGCAGTACTTC.

V and J are TRBV12-3 or TRBV12-4 and TRBJ1-1; the match to TRBD1 covers 8 bases. The CDR3 sequence is 13 residues long. J was trimmed by 10 bases and V by 5 bases; bases with no gene match: 9. CDR3 in DNA: TGTGCCAGCAGTCGATCCCGGACAGGGCTAGCTTTCTTT. Its translation is CASSRSRTGLAFF.

The chain is built from TRBV14 and TRBJ1-5; the D gene is possibly TRBD1 (5 bases). The germline V gene encodes CDR1 SGHDN and CDR2 FVKESK. V was clipped by 6 bases and J by 7 bases, with 13 bases between them. The CDR3 runs to 13 residues. The CDR3, as DNA: TGTGCCAGCAGTGAATGGGGGGAACAGCCCCAGCATTTT. Translating it yields CASSEWGEQPQHF. Drawing the rest from reference TRBV14 and TRBJ1-5, the complete variable domain is EAGVTQFPSHSVIEKGQTVTLRCDPISGHDNLYWYRRVMGKEIKFLLHFVKESKQDESGMPNNRFLAERTGGTYSTLKVQPAELEDSGVYFCASSEWGEQPQHFGDGTRLSIL.

The V and J genes are TRBV5-5 and TRBJ1-2, with D uncertain. The CDR3 totals 20 residues. Between the trimmed V and J ends, which lost 6 bases and 3 bases, there was a span of 33 bases. Germline lookup yields CDR1 SGHKS and CDR2 YYEKEE (reference sequence). CDR3: CASISARGKGFFGLDYGYTF. As DNA, the CDR3 is TGTGCCAGCATCTCAGCCCGGGGAAAGGGTTTTTTTGGGCTAGACTATGGCTACACCTTC.

The chain combines TRBV19 with TRBJ2-1, with a possible D match to TRBD2 (5 bases). The germline V gene encodes CDR1 LNHDA and CDR2 SQIVND (reference sequence). CDR3 length: 15 residues. With 5 bases removed from V and 5 bases from J, the gap between germline ends came to 16 bases. CDR3 loop: CASSVRSELDNEQFF. CDR3 nucleotide sequence: TGTGCCAGTAGTGTCCGTAGCGAATTAGACAATGAGCAGTTCTTC.

The chain has TRBV4-2 and TRBJ1-5; D ambiguous. There are 16 residues in the CDR3. V lost 1 base, J lost 2 bases, and 12 bases lay in between. CDR1 and CDR2 from the germline V gene are LGHNA and YNFKEQ. The CDR3 nucleotides are TGTGCCAGCAGCCAAGTAAGTGAGGGAGGCAATCAGCCCCAGCATTTT. Translated, it gives CASSQVSEGGNQPQHF.

V and J are TRBV30 and TRBJ2-2; D may be TRBD2 (5 bases). Germline V gene data show CDR1 as GTSNPN and CDR2 as SVGIG (reference sequence). The CDR3 runs 13 residues. Trimming left V 4 bases short and J 7 bases short, with 13 bases between. CDR3 nucleotide sequence: TGTGCCTGGATCGAACTAGGTCACGGGGAGCTGTTTTTT. Protein: CAWIELGHGELFF.

This chain links TRBV6-5 with TRBJ1-5, with 10 bases identical to TRBD1. V shed 7 bases, J shed 7 bases, and the junction held 10 bases outside the gene matches. The germline gives CDR1 MNHEY, CDR2 SVGAGI. The CDR3 contains 15 residues. Written as DNA, the CDR3 is TGTGCCAGCACCGCGAACGGACAGGGGGACCAGCCCCAGCATTTT. This gives the protein CASTANGQGDQPQHF.

The chain joins TRBV5-1 to TRBJ1-2; TRBD1 agrees at 11 bases. CDR1 and CDR2 from the germline V gene are SGHRS and YFSETQ. This CDR3 comprises 15 residues. The ends lost 0 bases at V and 4 bases at J; junction bases unmatched: 2. CDR3 in DNA: TGCGCCAGCAGCTTGGGGGACAGGGGGATCTATGGCTACACCTTC. This translates into CASSLGDRGIYGYTF.

The genes are TRBV7-2 and TRBJ1-1, with a weak D call TRBD1 (5 bases). This CDR3 spans 14 amino acids. Germline CDR1 is SGHTA and CDR2 is FQGNSA. The V and J ends lost 6 bases and 0 bases respectively, with 11 bases between them. DNA for the CDR3: TGTGCCAGCAGGAAGACAGACATGAACACTGAAGCTTTCTTT. Protein product: CASRKTDMNTEAFF.

The chain carries TRBV27 and TRBJ2-6; 9 bases map to TRBD1. The trim removed 6 bases at V and 4 bases at J, leaving 22 bases unmatched. The CDR3 sequence is 21 residues long. The germline gives CDR1 MNHEY, CDR2 SMNVEV (reference sequence). CDR3 protein: CASSFRSLRDREIEGANVLTF. CDR3 nucleotides: TGTGCCAGCAGCTTTCGAAGCCTCCGGGACAGGGAGATTGAGGGGGCCAACGTCCTGACTTTC.

This chain links TRBV19 with TRBJ2-7; a possible D gene is TRBD2 (5 bases). Germline assignment: CDR1 LNHDA and CDR2 SQIVND (reference sequence). The V gene lost 5 bases and the J gene lost 2 bases, with 13 bases spanning the gap. The CDR3 consists of 14 residues. CDR3 region: CASSADGIAYEQYF. Here the CDR3 DNA reads TGTGCCAGTAGTGCGGACGGGATCGCCTACGAGCAGTACTTC. The whole variable domain, remainder taken from reference TRBV19 and TRBJ2-7, is DGGITQSPKYLFRKEGQNVTLSCEQNLNHDAMYWYRQDPGQGLRLIYYSQIVNDFQKGDIAEGYSVSREKKESFPLTVTSAQKNPTAFYLCASSADGIAYEQYFGPGTRLTVT.

This chain links TRBV11-1 with TRBJ2-7, with D perhaps TRBD1 (5 bases). CDR1 SGHAT and CDR2 FQDESV come from the germline V gene (reference sequence). The CDR3 sequence is 12 residues long. V dropped 5 bases and J dropped 4 bases, with 9 bases sitting between them. The CDR3 coding sequence is TGTGCCAGCAGCGAGACAGATTACGAGCAGTACTTC. Translating gives CASSETDYEQYF. The full variable domain, its missing parts supplied by reference TRBV11-1 and TRBJ2-7, is EAEVAQSPRYKITEKSQAVAFWCDPISGHATLYWYRQILGQGPELLVQFQDESVVDDSQLPKDRFSAERLKGVDSTLKIQPAELGDSAMYLCASSETDYEQYFGPGTRLTVT.